This T cell receptor (beta chain) was observed in a study of blood T cells in healthy people across ages. Study-wide findings and caveats: Strong correlation existed between TCR beta diversity and naive T cell percentage.

The CDR3 has 15 amino acids. Then a second PCR, running about 6 to 11 cycles, was carried out with a sample-barcoded 5' primer and a J-beta primer mix. Each cDNA molecule was tagged by a template-switch adaptor that had 12 random nucleotides. One entry per CDR3 protein, called by TCRdb with MiXCR from the 5' RACE reads. The repertoire has 790,000 or so distinct CDR3 sequences, roughly 50% of them found once; the top ten carry roughly 26%. As to this clonotype: As yet, its antigen is unknown.

The chain is built from TRBV21-1 and TRBJ2-7; the table names TRBD1, a call not compared with the DNA. Gene TRBJ2-5 matches the end of the DNA better, so the J call may be wrong. TRBV21-1 is flagged as a pseudogene. This TCR was sampled from a man aged 35-49 years in good health. The sequenced sample consisted of blood. CDR3 coding DNA: TGTGCCAGCAGCAAAGTTGGTGGGCAGGGGCAGACCCAGTACTTC. Translating gives CASSKVGGQGQTQYF.